Described below is a single T cell receptor beta chain sequence and its context. Its antigen is unidentified. The data were taken from a study of cytomegalovirus exposure and HLA in healthy donors. Whole-study context: Genotyping showed roughly 86% of over 350 donors falling in the Caucasian-associated ancestry cluster. Study results and limitations: In an earlier analysis, about 87% or about 30%: the productive usage of most TCR beta V segments. The study listed about 150 cytomegalovirus-associated TCR beta chains.

The PCR had 60 Vbeta and 13 Jbeta primers. TCRdb's table, derived via immunoSEQ multiplex PCR, lists solely in-frame clones and lacks some. The sample has under 150,000 clones, around 72% seen once. Germline CDR1 reads LNHDA; CDR2 reads SQIVND (reference sequence). The CDR3 is 14 residues long. With V trimmed by 3 bases and J by 3 bases, 3 bases remained unmatched. V is TRBV19 and J is TRBJ2-7; the match to TRBD1 covers 9 bases. This clonotype was obtained from a woman in her forties in good health and CMV-seronegative. Sequences were obtained from PBMCs. CDR3 residues: CASSIGTGNYEQYF. The CDR3 DNA sequence: TGTGCCAGTAGTATCGGGACAGGGAACTACGAGCAGTACTTC.